These 15 T cell receptor beta chains were all obtained from the same sample, sequenced in a study of blood T cell dynamics during melanoma immunotherapy. Time point meaning: week 3, after first cycle of checkpoint inhibitor. Here immunoSEQ multiplex PCR was the method, and the copy in TCRdb shows in-frame clones only, minus some. The sample includes around 20,000 clones, 70% to 90% seen only once; the top ten take over 6%. The source was blood, collected from a patient treated with checkpoint blockade. These receptors were obtained from a human donor with melanoma.

This chain connects TRBV19 to TRBJ1-5; D uncertain. The CDR3 has 17 residues. V lost 3 bases and J lost 1, with 16 bases in between. Germline V gene lookup returns CDR1 LNHDA and CDR2 SQIVND (reference sequence). In nucleotides, the CDR3 is TGTGCCAGTAGTATTAATCGAGGAACGGTGAGCAATCAGCCCCAGCATTTT. It yields the protein CASSINRGTVSNQPQHF.

This clone is a singleton in its sample. The chain carries TRBV28 and TRBJ2-5; a possible D gene is TRBD1 (5 bases). The tail of the sequence fits TRBJ2-7 better, so the J call may be wrong. Looked up from germline, CDR1 is MDHEN and CDR2 is SYDVKM. This CDR3 spans 13 amino acids. The DNA of the CDR3 is TGTGCCAGCAACACTCAGGGTTCCTACGAGCAGTACTTC. The encoded protein is CASNTQGSYEQYF.

The V and J genes are TRBV7-9 and TRBJ1-1; D is undetermined. Trimming removed 5 bases at V and 3 bases at J, with 10 bases between. There are 13 residues in the CDR3. Germline-derived CDR1 and CDR2 are SEHNR and FQNEAQ (reference sequence). CDR3 protein: CASSPGWDTEAFF. CDR3 nucleotide sequence: TGTGCCAGCAGCCCCGGGTGGGACACTGAAGCTTTCTTT.

The chain carries TRBV9 and TRBJ2-7; maybe TRBD2 (6 bases). From germline, CDR1 is SGDLS and CDR2 YYNGEE. The CDR3 has 14 residues. Between the trimmed V and J ends, which lost 0 bases and 7 bases, there was a span of 14 bases. CDR3 sequence: CASSVGPGTSEQYF. CDR3 coding DNA: TGTGCCAGCAGCGTAGGTCCCGGGACTTCAGAGCAGTACTTC.

This rearrangement joins TRBV12-1 to TRBJ2-1; the table assigns TRBD1, which was not confirmed against the DNA. TRBV12-1 is deemed a pseudogene. The CDR3 covers 17 residues. The chain's CDR3 is CASSFVRQDKGYNEQFF. As DNA, the CDR3 is TGTGCCAGCAGCTTTGTCAGACAGGACAAAGGGTACAATGAGCAGTTCTTC.

The rearrangement joins TRBV29-1 to TRBJ2-7; D unresolved. Trimming took off 5 bases at V and 0 bases at J, with 8 bases between the two ends. This CDR3 comprises 12 residues. Germline CDR1 SQVTM, CDR2 ANQGSEA. DNA of the CDR3: TGCAGCGTTCTGGACCACTCCTACGAGCAGTACTTC. Protein product: CSVLDHSYEQYF.

This chain uses TRBV30 with TRBJ1-1; D not certain. The germline V and J ends were trimmed by 2 bases and 4 bases, with 14 bases remaining between them. The CDR3 contains 14 residues. Looked up from germline, CDR1 is GTSNPN and CDR2 is SVGIG (reference sequence). In nucleotides, the CDR3 is TGTGCCTGGAGTATGGAGGTTCGGGGCACTGAAGCTTTCTTT. The encoded protein is CAWSMEVRGTEAFF.

This sequence joins TRBV7-9 and TRBJ1-1; D may be TRBD1 (5 bases). Germline-derived CDR1 and CDR2 are SEHNR and FQNEAQ (reference sequence). The CDR3 totals 14 residues. Trimming left V 8 bases short and J 5 bases short, with 18 bases between. Here the CDR3 DNA reads TGTGCCAGCGGACGGACATCTGGGGGGACTGAAGCTTTCTTT. It specifies CASGRTSGGTEAFF.

This clone is judged large. The chain recombines TRBV28 with TRBJ1-5; the D is unclear. The CDR3 has 15 residues. V gave up 6 bases and J gave up 5 bases, with 17 bases separating them. Germline CDR1 and CDR2: MDHEN and SYDVKM. This CDR3 is CASRSQAIEDQPQHF. The CDR3 DNA is TGTGCCAGCAGGTCCCAAGCGATTGAGGATCAGCCCCAGCATTTT. Complete variable domain (other parts from reference TRBV28 and TRBJ1-5): DVKVTQSSRYLVKRTGEKVFLECVQDMDHENMFWYRQDPGLGLRLIYFSYDVKMKEKGDIPEGYSVSREKKERFSLILESASTNQTSMYLCASRSQAIEDQPQHFGDGTRLSIL.

The chain employs TRBV5-1 and TRBJ2-6; TRBD1 aligns across 10 bases. With V trimmed by 4 bases and J by 2 bases, 15 bases remained unmatched. CDR3 length: 20 amino acids. Germline V gene sequence: CDR1 SGHRS, CDR2 YFSETQ. CDR3 bases: TGCGCCAGCAGCCCACGATCGACAGGGGGCATTGCGGCTGGGGCCAACGTCCTGACTTTC. It yields the protein CASSPRSTGGIAAGANVLTF. The full variable domain, its missing parts supplied by reference TRBV5-1 and TRBJ2-6, is KAGVTQTPRYLIKTRGQQVTLSCSPISGHRSVSWYQQTPGQGLQFLFEYFSETQRNKGNFPGRFSGRQFSNSRSEMNVSTLELGDSALYLCASSPRSTGGIAAGANVLTFGAGSRLTVL.

V gene TRBV7-9 combines with J gene TRBJ1-5; 9 bases match TRBD1. The V and J ends lost 5 bases and 3 bases, in that order; junction bases with no gene match: 2. There are 14 residues in the CDR3. Germline V CDR1 and CDR2: SEHNR, FQNEAQ (reference sequence). The CDR3 coding sequence is TGTGCCAGCAGCCGGACAGGGGTCAATCAGCCCCAGCATTTT. This sequence encodes CASSRTGVNQPQHF.

The chain is built from TRBV19 and TRBJ2-3, with TRBD2 matching 9 bases. The CDR3 has 13 amino acids. Losses at the gene ends were 7 bases for V and 5 bases for J; bases not matched to a gene: 4. The germline V gene encodes CDR1 LNHDA and CDR2 SQIVND (reference sequence). CDR3 loop: CASKREAGDTQYF. The CDR3 DNA reads as TGTGCCAGTAAGCGGGAGGCTGGAGATACGCAGTATTTT.

The chain is built from TRBV7-8 and TRBJ1-1, with D unclear. Germline V gene lookup returns CDR1 SGHVS and CDR2 FQNEAQ. Trimming pared 5 bases from V and 1 base from J, leaving 8 bases between. This CDR3 has 13 residues. For the CDR3, the DNA is TGTGCCAGCAGCCCATCTTGGAACACTGAAGCTTTCTTT. Its translation: CASSPSWNTEAFF.

This clone was seen just once. This chain connects TRBV28 to TRBJ1-5, with unresolved D. The CDR3 extends over 15 amino acids. V lost 2 bases and J lost 0, with 8 bases in between. Germline CDR1 reads MDHEN; CDR2 reads SYDVKM. DNA for the CDR3: TGTGCCAGCAGTTTAGAAGAGTATAGCAATCAGCCCCAGCATTTT. Translated, it gives CASSLEEYSNQPQHF.

V is TRBV15 and J is TRBJ2-7, with no clear D. Germline V gene sequence: CDR1 LNHNV, CDR2 YYDKDF (reference sequence). V lost 0 bases and J lost 2, with 5 bases in between. This CDR3 is 13 amino acids long. CDR3 protein: CATSRDFTYEQYF. DNA of the CDR3: TGTGCCACCAGCAGAGATTTCACCTACGAGCAGTACTTC.